Below, 2 T cell receptor beta chains from the same sample are listed, as sequenced in a study of control samples from healthy donors and cancer patients. Method: immunoSEQ multiplex PCR; TCRdb's copy keeps in-frame clones and lacks some. The sample contains roughly 30,000 clones, approximately 79% of which appear only once. The source material was PBMCs. These receptors came from a man in his fifties or sixties with head and neck cancer.

This clone was counted once. The genes are TRBV19 and TRBJ1-5; D call uncertain. The CDR3 has 13 amino acids. Trimming shortened V by 8 bases and J by 3 bases, and 11 bases separated the two germline ends. Germline values: CDR1 LNHDA, CDR2 SQIVND (reference sequence). CDR3 region: CASAAGYNQPQHF. Written as DNA, the CDR3 is TGTGCCAGTGCAGCAGGTTACAATCAGCCCCAGCATTTT. The full variable domain, completed using reference TRBV19 and TRBJ1-5, is DGGITQSPKYLFRKEGQNVTLSCEQNLNHDAMYWYRQDPGQGLRLIYYSQIVNDFQKGDIAEGYSVSREKKESFPLTVTSAQKNPTAFYLCASAAGYNQPQHFGDGTRLSIL.

The rearrangement joins TRBV28 to TRBJ1-5, with D hard to call. V lost 2 bases to trimming and J lost 4 bases, with 18 bases between them. The CDR3 totals 17 residues. The V gene's germline CDR1 is MDHEN and CDR2 SYDVKM. The CDR3 coding sequence is TGTGCCAGCAGTTTAGGACCGATATCTCTGTCGAATCAGCCCCAGCATTTT. It is translated as CASSLGPISLSNQPQHF.